Below are 30 T cell receptor beta chains sequenced from a single sample in a study of read filtering for tumor transcriptome and immune sequencing. From roughly 0.4 ug of RNA, a library with molecular barcoded alpha/delta and beta/gamma adaptors was made. TCRdb used MiXCR to reprocess the reads, holding one entry per CDR3 protein. The sample records about 62,000 distinct CDR3 sequences, approximately 19% being singletons. Input material: a population of CD138-negative cells sorted from bone marrow. The source of these receptors is a donor at least 40 years old with multiple myeloma.

Concerning this clonotype: Being one base from a much bigger clone, this may be a read error. V gene TRBV19 combines with J gene TRBJ1-5; D may be TRBD1 (5 bases). This CDR3 has 15 amino acids. CDR1 is LNHDA and CDR2 is SQIVND in the germline V gene (reference sequence). V was trimmed by 11 bases and J by 0 bases, leaving 17 bases between them. The CDR3 bases are TGTGCCGCCTCCGGATCAGGGAATAGCAATCAGCCCCAGCATTTT. Its translation: CAASGSGNSNQPQHF.

This clonotype was counted ten times or more. One junction end does not reproduce the germline sequence, and a read error may be involved. V gene TRBV5-1 combines with J gene TRBJ2-7, with TRBD1 matching 9 bases. From germline, CDR1 is SGHRS and CDR2 YFSETQ. The CDR3 runs to 14 residues. The CDR3: CASSYRDRDYEQYF. For the CDR3, the DNA is TGTGCCAGCAGCTACCGGGACAGGGACTACGAGCAGTACTTC.

This clonotype was seen only once. This sequence may be a read error, since a much larger clone differs from it by one base. The rearrangement joins TRBV7-2 to TRBJ2-2, with TRBD2 matching over 8 bases. CDR3 length equals 17 residues. The V gene's germline CDR1 is SGHTA and CDR2 FQGNSA. V gave up 4 bases and J gave up 3 bases; unmatched junction bases: 10. The CDR3 DNA is TGTGCCAGCAGCTGCAAAAGGACTAGCAGCCACACCGGGGAGCTGTTTTTT. Residues: CASSCKRTSSHTGELFF.

This clonotype appeared many times. The chain combines TRBV7-9 with TRBJ2-5; D perhaps matches TRBD2 (5 bases). This CDR3 region has 14 residues. V shed 6 bases and J shed 2 bases, with 13 bases lying between them. Germline assignment: CDR1 SEHNR and CDR2 FQNEAQ (reference sequence). The CDR3 sequence: CASRSPREQETQYF. The CDR3 nucleotides are TGTGCCAGCAGATCACCGAGGGAGCAAGAGACCCAGTACTTC. Full variable domain (outside the CDR3, taken from reference TRBV7-9 and TRBJ2-5): DTGVSQNPRHKITKRGQNVTFRCDPISEHNRLYWYRQTLGQGPEFLTYFQNEAQLEKSRLLSDRFSAERPKGSFSTLEIQRTEQGDSAMYLCASRSPREQETQYFGPGTRLLVL.

This clonotype was recorded many times. The chain uses TRBV20-1 and TRBJ2-1; TRBD2 matches 14 bases. Germline-derived CDR1 and CDR2 are DFQATT and SNEGSKA (reference sequence). After removal of 5 bases from V and 7 bases from J, the junction contained 4 bases not matched to a gene. This CDR3 spans 14 amino acids. The CDR3 is CSARTSGRNNEQFF. In nucleotides, the CDR3 is TGCAGTGCTCGGACTAGCGGGAGGAATAATGAGCAGTTCTTC.

In regard to this clonotype: No conserved phenylalanine or tryptophan ends this CDR3, so it is likely a read error. The chain uses TRBV20-1 and TRBJ2-7, with 10 positions matching TRBD1. V was clipped by 0 bases and J by 2 bases; unmatched bases: 4. The CDR3 has 15 residues. CDR1 and CDR2 (germline): DFQATT, SNEGSKA (reference sequence). CDR3 loop: CSARDMGQGTYEQYS. The CDR3 coding sequence is TGCAGTGCTAGAGATATGGGACAGGGGACCTACGAGCAGTACTCC.

This clonotype was found many times. The V and J genes are TRBV3-1 and TRBJ2-5; TRBD1 matches at 8 bases. The CDR3 is made up of 17 amino acids. Germline V gene lookup returns CDR1 LGHDT and CDR2 YNNKEL (reference sequence). The V and J ends lost 3 bases and 1 base, in that order; junction bases with no gene match: 10. The CDR3 is CASSHGQGRVGQETQYF. In DNA, the CDR3 is TGTGCCAGCAGCCACGGACAGGGACGGGTCGGCCAAGAGACCCAGTACTTC.

Many counts were recorded for this clonotype. The chain uses TRBV14 and TRBJ2-7; D call uncertain. The CDR3 contains 13 residues. In germline, CDR1 is SGHDN, CDR2 FVKESK. Trimming stripped 5 bases from V and 0 bases from J, with 8 bases between. The CDR3 protein is CASSSPLSYEQYF. Here the CDR3 DNA reads TGTGCCAGCAGCTCCCCACTCTCCTACGAGCAGTACTTC. Drawing the rest from reference TRBV14 and TRBJ2-7, the complete variable domain is EAGVTQFPSHSVIEKGQTVTLRCDPISGHDNLYWYRRVMGKEIKFLLHFVKESKQDESGMPNNRFLAERTGGTYSTLKVQPAELEDSGVYFCASSSPLSYEQYFGPGTRLTVT.

By its share, this clonotype is medium-sized (0.01 to 0.1%). V is TRBV29-1 and J is TRBJ2-1, with TRBD2 matching over 7 bases. The CDR3 is 15 amino acids. The V segment lost 6 bases and the J segment 5 bases; nucleotides outside the gene matches: 13. The V gene's germline CDR1 is SQVTM and CDR2 ANQGSEA. DNA of the CDR3: TGCAGCGTCGCCGGGGGGAGGGATGGGGACAATGAGCAGTTCTTC. It codes for CSVAGGRDGDNEQFF.

This clonotype was picked up many times. The rearrangement joins TRBV11-2 to TRBJ2-7; D remains unclear. This CDR3 is built from 14 residues. V gave up 1 base and J gave up 2 bases, with 9 bases separating them. In germline, CDR1 is SGHAT, CDR2 FQNNGV. The CDR3 nucleotides are TGTGCCAGCAGCTTAGTGTCGAAGCCCTACGAGCAGTACTTC. Its translation is CASSLVSKPYEQYF.

Many counts were recorded for this clonotype. The rearrangement joins TRBV2 to TRBJ2-3; a weak D match, TRBD2 (5 bases). The ends were cut back, 6 bases at V and 4 bases at J, with 17 bases in the middle. This CDR3 contains 15 residues. The germline V gene encodes CDR1 SNHLY and CDR2 FYNNEI. The CDR3 region is CASSVRPGWADTQYF. Written as DNA, the CDR3 is TGTGCCAGCAGCGTCCGGCCGGGGTGGGCAGATACGCAGTATTTT.

This clonotype was counted at least ten times. This chain links TRBV29-1 with TRBJ2-1; 8 bases map to TRBD1. The germline V gene encodes CDR1 SQVTM and CDR2 ANQGSEA. This CDR3 has 16 residues. Trimming removed 6 bases from V and 1 base from J; junction bases left unmatched: 11. The CDR3 loop reads CSVGTGGIFSYNEQFF. The CDR3 DNA reads TGCAGCGTGGGGACAGGTGGAATATTTTCCTACAATGAGCAGTTCTTC.

This clonotype came up once. This chain joins TRBV20-1 and TRBJ2-1; 10 bases are shared with TRBD2. CDR3 size: 15 residues. J gave up 9 bases and V 0 bases, and 8 bases lay outside the gene matches. Germline CDR1 and CDR2: DFQATT and SNEGSKA (reference sequence). CDR3 residues: CSARDLSGRVGEQFF. The CDR3 bases are TGCAGTGCTAGAGATTTAAGCGGGAGGGTGGGTGAGCAGTTCTTC.

With respect to this clonotype: Relative to the germline gene, one junction end is altered; a read error may explain this. J is TRBJ2-1 and V is TRBV7-7, with 7 bases identical to TRBD1. The CDR3 consists of 14 residues. In germline, CDR1 is SSHAT, CDR2 FNYEAQ (reference sequence). The CDR3 spells CASSQGQNYNEQFF. In DNA, the CDR3 is TGTGCTAGCAGCCAGGGACAGAATTACAATGAGCAGTTCTTC. The complete variable domain, with remaining parts taken from reference TRBV7-7 and TRBJ2-1, reads GAGVSQSPRYKVTKRGQDVTLRCDPISSHATLYWYQQALGQGPEFLTYFNYEAQPDKSGLPSDRFSAERPEGSISTLTIQRTEQRDSAMYRCASSQGQNYNEQFFGPGTRLTVL.

The chain couples TRBV19 to TRBJ2-1; D could derive from TRBD1 or TRBD2 (5 bases each). The CDR3 sequence is 14 residues long. The germline V gene has CDR1 LNHDA and CDR2 SQIVND (reference sequence). Trimming cost V 5 bases and J 9 bases, with 17 bases left between them. The CDR3 spells CASSGGLAGREQFF. The DNA for the CDR3 is TGTGCCAGTAGTGGAGGACTCGCAGGGCGTGAGCAGTTCTTC.

This clonotype has a count of ten or more. The chain links TRBV12-3 or TRBV12-4 to TRBJ2-5; D assignment may be TRBD1 or TRBD2 (5 bases each). Trimming shortened V by 5 bases and J by 1 base, and 11 bases separated the two germline ends. The CDR3 extends over 14 amino acids. CDR3 sequence: CASSPLGAQETQYF. The CDR3 nucleotides read TGTGCCAGCAGTCCCCTCGGGGCCCAAGAGACCCAGTACTTC.

On this clonotype: This may come from a read error, since a much larger clone is one base off. The J gene is TRBJ1-2, the V gene TRBV12-3 or TRBV12-4; D unclear. The CDR3 runs 13 residues. Written as DNA, the CDR3 is TGTGCCAGCGGTTTTTGGCAGGACGATGGCTACACCTTC. It encodes CASGFWQDDGYTF.

This clonotype was detected many times. J is TRBJ2-4 and V is TRBV5-1, with TRBD1 matching 8 bases. V trimming: 0 bases; J trimming: 8 bases; junction bases outside the gene matches: 4. The CDR3 runs to 14 residues. Germline values: CDR1 SGHRS, CDR2 YFSETQ. Written as DNA, the CDR3 is TGCGCCAGCAGCTTGGAAGGACAGGGACACATTCAGTACTTC. This encodes CASSLEGQGHIQYF.

This clonotype was observed many times. V gene TRBV19 combines with J gene TRBJ2-6, with TRBD2 as a possible D gene (5 bases). V lost 5 bases, J lost 0 bases, and 8 bases lay in between. The CDR3 consists of 15 residues. Germline V CDR1 and CDR2: LNHDA, SQIVND (reference sequence). CDR3 residues: CASSSRGSGANVLTF. The CDR3 nucleotides are TGTGCCAGTAGTTCCCGGGGCTCTGGGGCCAACGTCCTGACTTTC. The full variable domain, in which reference TRBV19 and TRBJ2-6 provide the parts outside the CDR3, is DGGITQSPKYLFRKEGQNVTLSCEQNLNHDAMYWYRQDPGQGLRLIYYSQIVNDFQKGDIAEGYSVSREKKESFPLTVTSAQKNPTAFYLCASSSRGSGANVLTFGAGSRLTVL.

The table lists this clonotype with many counts. The chain carries TRBV4-1 and TRBJ2-1; D uncertain. The CDR3 contains 12 residues. Germline V gene sequence: CDR1 MGHRA, CDR2 YSYEKL. V dropped 4 bases and J dropped 7 bases, with 8 bases sitting between them. The CDR3 DNA reads TGCGCCAGCAGCCCGAGAACGAATGAGCAGTTCTTC. This encodes CASSPRTNEQFF.

This clonotype is medium-sized within its sample. The chain couples TRBV7-3 to TRBJ2-1; no definite D call. V shed 2 bases and J shed 3 bases, with 14 bases lying between them. Germline CDR1 is SGHTA and CDR2 is FQGTGA. The CDR3 length is 16 residues. The CDR3: CASSLSAGSNYNEQFF. The DNA for the CDR3 is TGTGCCAGCAGCTTATCGGCTGGTAGCAACTACAATGAGCAGTTCTTC.

The genes are TRBV4-1 and TRBJ2-7; 14 bases align to TRBD2. Germline V gives CDR1 MGHRA, CDR2 YSYEKL. The V gene end was trimmed by 2 bases and the J gene end by 3 bases; junction bases not matched to a gene: 3. The CDR3 consists of 16 residues. This CDR3 reads CASSQMGLAGVYEQYF. The CDR3 coding sequence is TGCGCCAGCAGCCAAATGGGACTAGCGGGAGTCTACGAGCAGTACTTC.

This clonotype was recorded many times. This sequence joins TRBV20-1 and TRBJ1-2; possibly TRBD1 for D (6 bases). In germline, CDR1 is DFQATT, CDR2 SNEGSKA (reference sequence). There are 16 residues in the CDR3. V was clipped by 4 bases and J by 2 bases, with 20 bases between them. The CDR3 sequence is CSATRDTGLTNYGYTF. In nucleotides, the CDR3 is TGCAGTGCTACCCGGGACACGGGACTAACGAACTATGGCTACACCTTC.

This clonotype was recorded at least ten times. This rearrangement joins TRBV12-3 or TRBV12-4 to TRBJ1-1, with TRBD1 as a possible D gene (5 bases). V lost 10 bases, J lost 4 bases, and 16 bases lay in between. The CDR3 length is 13 residues. For the CDR3, the DNA is TGTGCCATCTCAAAATTCGGGGGCACTGAAGCTTTCTTT. Translation: CAISKFGGTEAFF.

The chain links TRBV6-5 to TRBJ2-7; TRBD2 aligns across 14 bases. V shed 6 bases and J 7 bases; nucleotides not matched to a gene: 2. Germline CDR1 is MNHEY and CDR2 is SVGAGI. The CDR3 has 13 residues. In nucleotides, the CDR3 is TGTGCCAGCAGCCGACTAGCGGGGGGGGAGCAGTACTTC. Amino acids: CASSRLAGGEQYF.

There are many counts of this clonotype. The rearrangement joins TRBV4-2 to TRBJ1-5; D uncertain. The CDR3 length is 12 residues. Germline V gene sequence: CDR1 LGHNA, CDR2 YNFKEQ. V lost 0 bases and J lost 6, with 3 bases in between. This chain's CDR3 is CASSQDAQPQHF. CDR3 coding DNA: TGTGCCAGCAGCCAAGATGCTCAGCCCCAGCATTTT.

The rearrangement joins TRBV6-5 to TRBJ2-1; 11 bases agree with TRBD2. This CDR3 comprises 16 residues. V was clipped by 2 bases and J by 12 bases; unmatched bases: 12. The germline V gene encodes CDR1 MNHEY and CDR2 SVGAGI. CDR3 region: CASSYRTSGRGHGQFF. In nucleotides, the CDR3 is TGTGCCAGCAGTTACCGTACTAGCGGGAGAGGTCATGGGCAGTTCTTC.

This clonotype was seen at least ten times. The rearrangement uses TRBV15 and TRBJ2-1; the D gene could be TRBD1 or TRBD2 (6 bases each). CDR3 length: 15 residues. V was trimmed by 1 base and J by 5 bases, leaving 12 bases between them. From germline, CDR1 is LNHNV and CDR2 YYDKDF (reference sequence). The CDR3: CATSRGTGADNEQFF. The CDR3 nucleotides read TGTGCCACCAGCAGAGGAACGGGGGCGGACAATGAGCAGTTCTTC.

There are many counts of this clonotype. The chain joins TRBV3-1 to TRBJ2-7; TRBD2 aligns across 9 bases. This CDR3 is built from 14 residues. V lost 2 bases, J lost 2 bases, and 1 base stayed unmatched. CDR1 and CDR2 from the germline V gene are LGHDT and YNNKEL (reference sequence). CDR3 protein: CASSQLAGTYEQYF. In nucleotides, the CDR3 is TGTGCCAGCAGCCAACTAGCGGGAACCTACGAGCAGTACTTC.

This clonotype ranks as medium-sized (0.01 to 0.1%). The rearrangement links TRBV10-3 to TRBJ2-1; 12 positions agree with TRBD2. Germline values: CDR1 ENHRY, CDR2 SYGVKD. Trimming at V came to 2 bases and at J to 1 base, leaving 9 bases not matched to a gene. The CDR3 has 19 amino acids. CDR3 bases: TGTGCCATCAGTGAGCCCAGTAGTCTAGCGGGAGGGTCCTACAATGAGCAGTTCTTC. Protein: CAISEPSSLAGGSYNEQFF.